This TCR beta chain emerged from a study of shared clonotypes between healthy human individuals (dated by TCRdb to the early 2020s). Concerning the study at large: The cohort comprised a couple of women and a few men aged 18 to 49 years. For each donor, CD4 naive and CD4 memory were each run on three plates, CD8 naive on two plates, and CD8 memory on one plate. To estimate repertoire size and how much clonotypes are shared between individuals, the study performed deep sequencing of blood TCR repertoires from five healthy adults. To increase sequencing depth and limit assay-specific biases, TCR repertoire library preparation and sequencing were carried out by different laboratories using diverse techniques. Leukapheresis yielded between about 0.85 and 9.5 billion PBMCs per donor.

For the CD8 naive samples, CD45RO-negative cells were positively selected for CCR7, yielding a CD45RA+CCR7+ population from which TemRA cells were excluded. The donors were healthy, HIV-negative adults with no recently reported acute infections or vaccinations. All donors were Caucasian adults living in Nashville, Tennessee, USA. Blood was obtained by leukapheresis, after which PBMCs were separated by Ficoll-Histopaque density gradient centrifugation and cryopreserved in liquid nitrogen vapor phase. Analytical flow cytometry was used to check the purity and quantity of every magnetically sorted T cell population. From each sorted fraction, genomic DNA was isolated and quantified by UV absorbance on a Nanodrop 2000c. TCR CDR3 regions were amplified from genomic DNA by multiplex PCR using the deep immunoSEQ assay. For each cell subset, the extracted genomic DNA was distributed evenly across all wells of several immunoSEQ 96-well plates, and each plate served as one replicate. For sorted subsets, each replicate PCR was loaded with approximately 200 ng genomic DNA, equivalent to 25,000 to 30,000 T cell genomes. The purified libraries were quantified using a Qubit 3.0 fluorometer, sized with a Bioanalyzer 2100, and then quantified again using the KAPA Library Quantification kit. A separate single-read 150-cycle Illumina NextSeq 550 flow cell was used to sequence each immunoSEQ 96-well plate. The original pipeline was this. Because the immunoSEQ output included only junctional sequences and no quality scores, the filtering could not be the same as the filtering used for full-length reads. To assign V/J genes and CDR3, sequences were annotated against IMGT germline references using PyIR, a Python wrapper for IgBLAST v1.9. Any read was removed if the V/J assignment was weak (E-value above 1e-6), the CDR3 was missing, or the read contained stop codons, out-of-frame junctions, or ambiguous translated residues. V3J clonotypes were defined as sequences sharing the same inferred V gene, J gene, and CDR3 amino acid sequence. Percentage overlap between repertoires was computed as shared unique clonotypes divided by the size of the smaller repertoire. Three approaches were used to assess repertoire richness: RTK rarefaction, the Chao1 estimator, and Recon v2.1 estimates of unobserved clonotypes. Generation probabilities for all TCRbeta clonotypes obtained by the gDNA method from a few donors were computed using OLGA. This immuneACCESS table, as held by TCRdb, lists in-frame sequences with V and J called but not all clones. Of the missing ones, under half trace to an unresolved V gene in checked studies; the others have no known cause. Clone size and the V and J calls come from that table; the DNA yielded D and trimming. This sample comprises under 1 million clones, 90% to 95% of them detected only once. The ten largest clones take up approximately 25% of the sample.

Trimming removed 5 bases from V and 0 bases from J, leaving 20 bases between the germline ends. Its CDR3 holds 18 amino acids, cysteine through phenylalanine. Of all the DNA, just the CDR3 is kept, 54 bases in frame from base 1. In the germline V gene, CDR1 corresponds to SGHVS and CDR2 to FQNEAQ. Summary of the overall study and its limitations: Compared with non-shared clonotypes, the clonotypes found in all four sorted-subset donors had higher generation probabilities. Naive subsets generally had larger estimated clonotype richness than memory subsets. Sampling was limited to blood, and TCR repertoires in tissue likely differ from TCR repertoires in blood. Sharing across several donors was observed for 5% to 6.5% of naive CD4, about 4% of naive CD8, over 2% of memory CD4, and about 0.4% of memory CD8 clonotypes. Pairwise subsampling led to the expectation that sequencing depth would affect the degree of clonotype sharing among donors. Even with the large sequencing depth, rarefaction of the sorted-subset datasets indicated that sequencing was incomplete. Because the study included only a small number of donors, the genetic and exposure-history diversity represented was limited.

In the case of this clone: No cognate antigen has been identified for it. Base quality data are lacking; no much larger clone is found one base away.

Sequencing was carried out using naive CD8+ T cells sorted from blood. What this sample's cell subset or site label stands for: CD45RA+CCR7+. The V and J segments used are TRBV7-8 and TRBJ1-5; a tentative D match to TRBD1 spans 6 bases. The TCR sequence derives from a man aged 25 to 40 in good health. The CDR3 protein sequence reads: CASSAYWQGRISNQPQHF. The nucleotide sequence reads TGTGCCAGCAGCGCCTATTGGCAGGGGCGGATTAGCAATCAGCCCCAGCATTTT.